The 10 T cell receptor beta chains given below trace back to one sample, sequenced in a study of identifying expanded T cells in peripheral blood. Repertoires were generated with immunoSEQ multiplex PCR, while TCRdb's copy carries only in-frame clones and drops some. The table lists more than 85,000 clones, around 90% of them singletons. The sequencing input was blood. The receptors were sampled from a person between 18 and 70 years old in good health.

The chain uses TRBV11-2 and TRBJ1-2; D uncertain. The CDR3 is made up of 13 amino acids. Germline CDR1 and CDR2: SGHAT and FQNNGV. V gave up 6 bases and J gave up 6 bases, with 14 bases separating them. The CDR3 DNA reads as TGTGCCAGCAGAACAATCAGGAAGGATGGCTACACCTTC. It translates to CASRTIRKDGYTF.

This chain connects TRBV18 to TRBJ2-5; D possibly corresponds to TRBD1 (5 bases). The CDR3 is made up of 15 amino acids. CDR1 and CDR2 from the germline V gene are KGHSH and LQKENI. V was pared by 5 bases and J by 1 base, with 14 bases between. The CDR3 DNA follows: TGTGCCAGCTCAAGATCAGGGTCGGGCCAAGAGACCCAGTACTTC. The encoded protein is CASSRSGSGQETQYF.

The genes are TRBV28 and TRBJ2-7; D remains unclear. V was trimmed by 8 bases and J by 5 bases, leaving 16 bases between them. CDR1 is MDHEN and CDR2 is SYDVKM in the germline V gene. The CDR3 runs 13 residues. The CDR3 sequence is CASGPVKGDEQYF. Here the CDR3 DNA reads TGTGCCAGCGGACCAGTGAAGGGTGACGAGCAGTACTTC.

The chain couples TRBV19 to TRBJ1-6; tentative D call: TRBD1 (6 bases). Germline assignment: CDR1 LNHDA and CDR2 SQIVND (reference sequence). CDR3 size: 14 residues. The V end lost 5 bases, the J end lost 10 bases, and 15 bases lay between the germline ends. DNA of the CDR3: TGTGCCAGTAGTCTAGGGGGGAGGGACTCACCCCTCCACTTT. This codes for CASSLGGRDSPLHF. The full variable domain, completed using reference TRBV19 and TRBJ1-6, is DGGITQSPKYLFRKEGQNVTLSCEQNLNHDAMYWYRQDPGQGLRLIYYSQIVNDFQKGDIAEGYSVSREKKESFPLTVTSAQKNPTAFYLCASSLGGRDSPLHFGNGTRLTVT.

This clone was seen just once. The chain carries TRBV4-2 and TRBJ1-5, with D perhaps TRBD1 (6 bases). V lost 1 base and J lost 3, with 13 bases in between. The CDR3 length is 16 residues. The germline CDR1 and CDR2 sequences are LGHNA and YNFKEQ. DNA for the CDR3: TGTGCCAGCAGCCAAGGGAGGGGGGGGCCCAATCAGCCCCAGCATTTT. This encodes CASSQGRGGPNQPQHF.

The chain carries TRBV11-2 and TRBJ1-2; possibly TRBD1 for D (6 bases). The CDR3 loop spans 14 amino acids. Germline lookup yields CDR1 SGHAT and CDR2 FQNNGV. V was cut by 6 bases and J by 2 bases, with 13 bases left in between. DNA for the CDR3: TGTGCCAGCAGGGGGGGCACCACCAACTATGGCTACACCTTC. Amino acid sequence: CASRGGTTNYGYTF.

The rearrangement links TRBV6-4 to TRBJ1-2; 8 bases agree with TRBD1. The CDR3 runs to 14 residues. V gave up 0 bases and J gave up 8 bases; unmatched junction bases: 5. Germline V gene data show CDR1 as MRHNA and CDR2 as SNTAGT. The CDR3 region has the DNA TGTGCCAGCAGTGACTCCAGGGGGCGAGGAGGCTACACCTTC. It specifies CASSDSRGRGGYTF.

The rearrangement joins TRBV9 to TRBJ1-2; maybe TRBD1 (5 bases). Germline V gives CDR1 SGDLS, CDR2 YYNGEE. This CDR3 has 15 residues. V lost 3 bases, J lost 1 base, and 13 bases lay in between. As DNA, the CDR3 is TGTGCCAGCAGCGCCCCGGACATTTTTAACTATGGCTACACCTTC. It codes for CASSAPDIFNYGYTF.

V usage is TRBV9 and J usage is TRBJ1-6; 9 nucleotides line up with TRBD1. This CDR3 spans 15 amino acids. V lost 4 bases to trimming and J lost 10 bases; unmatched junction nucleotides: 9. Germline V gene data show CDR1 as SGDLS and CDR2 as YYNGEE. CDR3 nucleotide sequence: TGTGCCAGCAGCCCCCGGGACAGGGAAGGGTCACCCCTCCACTTT. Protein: CASSPRDREGSPLHF.

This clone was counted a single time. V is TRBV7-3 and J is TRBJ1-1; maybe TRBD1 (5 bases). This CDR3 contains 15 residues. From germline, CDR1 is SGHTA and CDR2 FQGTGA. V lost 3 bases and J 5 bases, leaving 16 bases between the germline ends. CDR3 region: CASSFSGRDGTEAFF. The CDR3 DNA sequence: TGTGCCAGCAGCTTTTCAGGGCGAGATGGAACTGAAGCTTTCTTT.